These 18 T cell receptor beta chains share one sample of origin, sequenced in a study of response to subunit inactivated influenza vaccine. Using its own MiXCR run on the RT-PCR reads, TCRdb lists one record per CDR3 protein. Among 500,000 to 600,000 distinct CDR3 sequences listed, 10% to 15% were seen once. The sample in question was PBMCs from blood, obtained roughly 6 weeks after vaccination. Receptor source: a man aged 45-65 years who received an inactivated influenza vaccine.

In its sample, this clonotype was seen many times. The V and J genes are TRBV12-3 or TRBV12-4 and TRBJ2-1; 7 bases are a match to TRBD2. V trimming: 7 bases; J trimming: 9 bases; junction bases outside the gene matches: 15. The CDR3 sequence is 15 residues long. CDR3 amino acids: CASNELGLGRGEQFF. The CDR3 DNA reads as TGTGCCAGCAACGAATTAGGACTAGGGCGGGGTGAGCAGTTCTTC.

The V and J genes are TRBV20-1 and TRBJ2-7; 14 bases fit TRBD2. This CDR3 spans 15 amino acids. Germline assignment: CDR1 DFQATT and CDR2 SNEGSKA (reference sequence). V was clipped by 7 bases and J by 4 bases; unmatched bases: 9. The CDR3 reads CSVTARTSGRYEQYF. The DNA for the CDR3 is TGCAGTGTTACGGCTCGGACTAGCGGGAGGTACGAGCAGTACTTC.

This clonotype appeared many times. The chain uses TRBV7-2 and TRBJ2-4; D uncertain. Germline assignment: CDR1 SGHTA and CDR2 FQGNSA. The CDR3 extends over 13 amino acids. Between the trimmed V and J ends, which lost 8 bases and 0 bases, there was a span of 8 bases. In nucleotides, the CDR3 is TGTGCCAGCTCCCCCCCAGCCAAAAACATTCAGTACTTC. Protein: CASSPPAKNIQYF.

CDR3 sequence: CASSTRLYNEQFF. The CDR3 DNA reads TGTGCCAGCAGTACACGCCTTTACAATGAGCAGTTCTTC. This chain joins TRBV27 and TRBJ2-1; D gene uncertain. The germline CDR1 and CDR2 sequences are MNHEY and SMNVEV (reference sequence). The V end was cut by 5 bases, the J end by 4 bases, with 9 bases between. The CDR3 runs 13 residues.

This clonotype was counted ten times or more. J is TRBJ2-1 and V is TRBV20-1; D not certain. Between the trimmed V and J ends, which lost 0 bases and 2 bases, there was a span of 14 bases. This CDR3 has 16 amino acids. Per germline, CDR1 DFQATT and CDR2 SNEGSKA (reference sequence). The CDR3 is CSARDPAGDTYNEQFF. In DNA, the CDR3 is TGCAGTGCTAGAGATCCGGCAGGAGACACCTACAATGAGCAGTTCTTC.

The genes are TRBV7-9 and TRBJ2-5, with 8 bases fitting TRBD2. J was trimmed by 3 bases and V by 6 bases; bases with no gene match: 15. The CDR3 contains 17 residues. CDR1 SEHNR and CDR2 FQNEAQ come from the germline V gene (reference sequence). The CDR3 sequence: CASRPRPSGRTKETQYF. DNA of the CDR3: TGTGCCAGCAGACCTAGGCCCAGCGGGAGAACTAAAGAGACCCAGTACTTC.

The chain recombines TRBV7-2 with TRBJ1-4, with TRBD1 as a possible D gene (5 bases). From germline, CDR1 is SGHTA and CDR2 FQGNSA. V was pared by 4 bases and J by 7 bases, with 10 bases between. CDR3 length: 13 amino acids. The CDR3 DNA is TGTGCCAGCAGCTCAGGGTGGGGTGAAAAACTGTTTTTT. This translates into CASSSGWGEKLFF.

This clonotype has only a few counts. The rearrangement joins TRBV27 to TRBJ2-7, with a possible D match to TRBD2 (6 bases). CDR1 MNHEY and CDR2 SMNVEV come from the germline V gene (reference sequence). The germline V and J ends were trimmed by 0 bases and 6 bases, with 15 bases remaining between them. This CDR3 contains 15 residues. The chain's CDR3 is CASSLSRTGAGEQYF. CDR3 nucleotide sequence: TGTGCCAGCAGTTTATCGAGGACGGGAGCTGGCGAGCAGTACTTC.

The chain links TRBV3-1 to TRBJ2-2, with D tentatively TRBD1 (6 bases). The germline V gene encodes CDR1 LGHDT and CDR2 YNNKEL (reference sequence). Trimming removed 4 bases at V and 4 bases at J, with 13 bases between. This CDR3 contains 15 residues. Here the CDR3 reads CASSPRRTVTGELFF. Here the CDR3 DNA reads TGTGCCAGCAGCCCCCGCCGGACAGTCACCGGGGAGCTGTTTTTT.

The chain carries TRBV7-9 and TRBJ2-1; D is unresolved. Germline CDR1 and CDR2: SEHNR and FQNEAQ (reference sequence). The length of the CDR3 is 12 residues. V was pared by 5 bases and J by 9 bases, with 11 bases between. The CDR3 sequence is CASSPRFPEQFF. In DNA, the CDR3 is TGTGCCAGCAGCCCCCGCTTTCCTGAGCAGTTCTTC.

The chain recombines TRBV20-1 with TRBJ1-5; possibly TRBD1 for D (5 bases). The CDR3 extends over 15 amino acids. CDR1 is DFQATT, CDR2 SNEGSKA, per germline (reference sequence). V was cut by 6 bases and J by 0 bases, with 15 bases left in between. CDR3 sequence reads: CSARKAGYSNQPQHF. The CDR3 region has the DNA TGCAGTGCGAGAAAGGCAGGGTATAGCAATCAGCCCCAGCATTTT.

The chain links TRBV10-3 to TRBJ2-5, with D perhaps assigned TRBD1 or TRBD2 (6 bases each). CDR1 and CDR2 from the germline V gene are ENHRY and SYGVKD. CDR3 length: 14 amino acids. With 6 bases removed from V and 2 bases from J, the gap between germline ends came to 13 bases. CDR3: CAIRGGNRQETQYF. The CDR3 DNA is TGTGCCATCAGAGGGGGGAACAGACAAGAGACCCAGTACTTC.

This clonotype was counted many times. The chain couples TRBV7-2 to TRBJ2-3; D gene uncertain. Germline V lookup: CDR1 SGHTA, CDR2 FQGNSA. The V and J ends lost 0 bases and 2 bases respectively, with 3 bases between them. The CDR3 sequence is 13 residues long. DNA of the CDR3: TGTGCCAGCAGCTTAGCCCACACAGATACGCAGTATTTT. It encodes CASSLAHTDTQYF.

This chain connects TRBV6-2 or TRBV6-3 to TRBJ1-5, with D possibly being TRBD1 (5 bases). The CDR3 covers 15 residues. Trimming took off 4 bases at V and 1 base at J, with 11 bases between the two ends. CDR1 and CDR2 from the germline V gene are MNHEY and SVGEGT. CDR3 amino acids: CASSWQGKSNQPQHF. The DNA for the CDR3 is TGTGCCAGCAGTTGGCAGGGTAAGAGCAATCAGCCCCAGCATTTT.

This clonotype was detected only a few times. The chain combines TRBV20-1 with TRBJ2-7, with 10 nucleotides matching TRBD1. With V trimmed by 6 bases and J by 0 bases, 8 bases remained unmatched. Germline V lookup: CDR1 DFQATT, CDR2 SNEGSKA (reference sequence). The CDR3 has 15 residues. CDR3 nucleotide sequence: TGCAGTGCCGAGACAGGGGGCCCCCTCTCCTACGAGCAGTACTTC. Translation: CSAETGGPLSYEQYF.

This clonotype turned up a few times. The V gene is TRBV27, the J gene TRBJ1-5, with D tentatively TRBD1 (6 bases). The CDR3 is made up of 13 amino acids. V was trimmed by 6 bases and J by 9 bases, leaving 15 bases between them. Germline V gives CDR1 MNHEY, CDR2 SMNVEV (reference sequence). The CDR3 region is CASSLGGSGPQHF. Here the CDR3 DNA reads TGTGCCAGCAGCCTCGGGGGCAGTGGGCCCCAGCATTTT.

This clonotype has more than one count but fewer than ten. The V gene is TRBV4-1, the J gene TRBJ2-2; perhaps D is TRBD1 or TRBD2 (6 bases each). CDR1 is MGHRA, CDR2 YSYEKL, per germline. Trimming left V 0 bases short and J 2 bases short, with 13 bases between. The CDR3 loop spans 17 amino acids. The CDR3 coding sequence is TGCGCCAGCAGCCAAGATCGGGGGACACTAAACACCGGGGAGCTGTTTTTT. Translation: CASSQDRGTLNTGELFF.

This clonotype was detected ten times or more. This chain joins TRBV28 and TRBJ1-1; 7 bases line up with TRBD1. The V gene's germline CDR1 is MDHEN and CDR2 SYDVKM. The CDR3 consists of 17 residues. The junction had 8 bases not matched to a gene; V was cut back by 1 base and J by 0 bases. This chain's CDR3 is CASSLLSRGQMNTEAFF. CDR3 DNA sequence: TGTGCCAGCAGTTTATTATCACGGGGACAGATGAACACTGAAGCTTTCTTT.